This TCR beta chain was obtained from a study of T cells after yellow fever vaccination. Study-wide results and limits: Boosting was followed by the reappearance of most primary-vaccination clones (around 95% CD4, roughly 90% CD8). Researchers cautioned that FACS-sorted repertoires could harbor abundant clonotypes contaminating from the bulk population.

Germline V lookup: CDR1 MNHEY, CDR2 SVGEGT. This CDR3 contains 15 residues. V was clipped by 4 bases and J by 0 bases, with 10 bases between them. MiXCR, applied by TCRdb to the 5' RACE reads, yields one record per CDR3 protein. Among approximately 300,000 distinct CDR3 sequences listed, 9.5% to 12% were seen once. This clonotype was observed a handful of times. The antigen is undetermined. This TCR was recovered from a man aged 18-30 years who received the YFV17D yellow fever vaccine. This chain uses TRBV6-2 or TRBV6-3 with TRBJ1-5, with no clear D. Sequencing used CD4+ T cells sorted from PBMCs, obtained 45 days after the yellow fever booster vaccination. CDR3 residues: CASSSHLYSNQPQHF. CDR3 DNA sequence: TGTGCCAGCAGTTCCCATCTCTATAGCAATCAGCCCCAGCATTTT.